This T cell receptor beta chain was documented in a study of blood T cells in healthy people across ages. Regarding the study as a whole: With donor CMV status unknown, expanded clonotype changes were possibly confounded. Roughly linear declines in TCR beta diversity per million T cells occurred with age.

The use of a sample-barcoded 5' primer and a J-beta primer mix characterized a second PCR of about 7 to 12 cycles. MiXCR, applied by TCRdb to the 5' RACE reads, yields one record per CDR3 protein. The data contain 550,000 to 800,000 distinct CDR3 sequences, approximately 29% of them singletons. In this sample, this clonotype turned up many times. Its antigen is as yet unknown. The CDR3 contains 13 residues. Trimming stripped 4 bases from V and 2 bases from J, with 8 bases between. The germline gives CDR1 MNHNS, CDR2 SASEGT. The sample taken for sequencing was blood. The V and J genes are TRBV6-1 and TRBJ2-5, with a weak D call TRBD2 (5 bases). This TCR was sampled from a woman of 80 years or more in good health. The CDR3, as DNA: TGTGCCAGCAGTGTAGGACTTCAAGAGACCCAGTACTTC. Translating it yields CASSVGLQETQYF.